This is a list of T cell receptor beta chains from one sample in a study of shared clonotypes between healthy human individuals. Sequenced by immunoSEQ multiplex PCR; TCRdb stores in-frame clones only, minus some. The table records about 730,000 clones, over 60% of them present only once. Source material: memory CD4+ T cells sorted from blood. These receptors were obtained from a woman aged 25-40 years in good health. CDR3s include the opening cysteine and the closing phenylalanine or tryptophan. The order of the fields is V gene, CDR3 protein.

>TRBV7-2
CASSLGLSVKSYNEQFF
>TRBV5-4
CASTIMGAGSYNEQFF
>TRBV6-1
CASSESGGADTQYF
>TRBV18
CASSLTGSRSNEQFF
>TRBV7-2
CASSLVSTGPNQPQHF
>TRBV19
CASLLVGRDTLYGYTF
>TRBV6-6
CASSYSGGGTEAFF
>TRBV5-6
CASGIVPPSGYTF
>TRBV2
CASKNPGQGGPEAFF
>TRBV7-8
CASRVVPRLAITGELFF
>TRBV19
CASSIGEQLNIQYF
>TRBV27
CASSLIPGGGAGELFF
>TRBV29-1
CSVSMSSFNYGYTF
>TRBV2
CAVKGGENTGELFF
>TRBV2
CASSGINEKLFF
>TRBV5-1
CASSRTGQDEQYF
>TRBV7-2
CASSITTSPNEQFF
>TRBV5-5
CASSFMHEQYF